The 22 T cell receptor beta chains below all came from one sample that was sequenced in a study of OX40 agonist ivuxolimab in advanced cancers. Some clones are missing from TCRdb's copy, which holds only in-frame ones; the method was immunoSEQ multiplex PCR. The table records around 150,000 clones, roughly 94% of them present only once. The source material was CD4+ or CD8+ T cells sorted from blood, sampled in a trial of the OX40 agonist ivuxolimab. The receptors were gathered from an adult with an advanced solid tumor such as melanoma, head and neck, liver or kidney cancer.

The chain employs TRBV19 and TRBJ2-7, with TRBD1 matching over 7 bases. This CDR3 region has 15 residues. V was clipped by 5 bases and J by 4 bases; unmatched bases: 11. Germline V gene lookup returns CDR1 LNHDA and CDR2 SQIVND (reference sequence). The CDR3 loop is CASSRPLGQFYEQYF. CDR3 coding DNA: TGTGCCAGTAGTCGGCCATTGGGACAGTTTTACGAGCAGTACTTC.

V is TRBV18 and J is TRBJ2-7; TRBD1 matches 8 bases. Germline loops: CDR1 KGHSH, CDR2 LQKENI. This CDR3 has 14 residues. Trimming removed 6 bases from V and 2 bases from J; junction bases left unmatched: 6. CDR3: CASSPGQGTYEQYF. CDR3 sequence (DNA): TGTGCCAGCTCCCCTGGACAGGGAACCTACGAGCAGTACTTC.

V is TRBV5-1 and J is TRBJ2-1; D may match TRBD1 or TRBD2 (5 bases each). The CDR3 has 15 amino acids. Germline CDR1 SGHRS, CDR2 YFSETQ. V was trimmed by 0 bases and J by 11 bases, leaving 18 bases between them. CDR3 sequence (DNA): TGCGCCAGCAGCTTGGCCGGGGCCGCGGTGGAGAAGCAGTTCTTC. Translated, it gives CASSLAGAAVEKQFF.

The chain combines TRBV7-3 with TRBJ2-3; D ambiguous. V dropped 3 bases and J dropped 4 bases, with 8 bases sitting between them. The germline V gene has CDR1 SGHTA and CDR2 FQGTGA. The CDR3 is 13 amino acids. CDR3 coding DNA: TGTGCCAGCAGCTTCAACCGCCCAGATACGCAGTATTTT. It is translated as CASSFNRPDTQYF. Looking up the rest from reference TRBV7-3 and TRBJ2-3 gives the full variable domain: GAGVSQTPSNKVTEKGKYVELRCDPISGHTALYWYRQSLGQGPEFLIYFQGTGAADDSGLPNDRFFAVRPEGSVSTLKIQRTERGDSAVYLCASSFNRPDTQYFGPGTRLTVL.

This chain links TRBV28 with TRBJ1-2; D unresolved. The germline V gene encodes CDR1 MDHEN and CDR2 SYDVKM. The germline V and J ends were trimmed by 3 bases and 5 bases, with 10 bases remaining between them. The CDR3 is 13 residues long. The CDR3 protein is CASSFPALYGYTF. CDR3 in DNA: TGTGCCAGCAGTTTCCCAGCCTTGTATGGCTACACCTTC.

This chain uses TRBV19 with TRBJ1-5; D ambiguous. Per germline, CDR1 LNHDA and CDR2 SQIVND (reference sequence). Trimming left V 0 bases short and J 7 bases short, with 10 bases between. The CDR3 consists of 14 residues. CDR3 region: CASSIEEGNQPQHF. Written as DNA, the CDR3 is TGTGCCAGTAGTATAGAAGAAGGGAACCAGCCCCAGCATTTT. The full variable domain, with the rest looked up from reference TRBV19 and TRBJ1-5, is DGGITQSPKYLFRKEGQNVTLSCEQNLNHDAMYWYRQDPGQGLRLIYYSQIVNDFQKGDIAEGYSVSREKKESFPLTVTSAQKNPTAFYLCASSIEEGNQPQHFGDGTRLSIL.

The V gene is TRBV18, the J gene TRBJ2-5, with unresolved D. Germline V CDR1 and CDR2: KGHSH, LQKENI. This CDR3 is built from 13 residues. Trimming cost V 2 bases and J 3 bases, with 7 bases left between them. CDR3: CASSPSSEETQYF. Written as DNA, the CDR3 is TGTGCCAGCTCACCATCTTCGGAAGAGACCCAGTACTTC.

The chain joins TRBV19 to TRBJ1-1; D gene unclear. The CDR3 consists of 10 residues. Trimming pared 8 bases from V and 1 base from J, leaving 2 bases between. In germline, CDR1 is LNHDA, CDR2 SQIVND (reference sequence). CDR3 bases: TGTGCCAGTTCGAACACTGAAGCTTTCTTT. Encoded protein: CASSNTEAFF.

The rearrangement uses TRBV2 and TRBJ1-5; D is perhaps TRBD1 (6 bases). The ends were cut back, 4 bases at V and 5 bases at J, with 12 bases in the middle. CDR1 and CDR2 from the germline V gene are SNHLY and FYNNEI. The CDR3 loop spans 14 amino acids. The CDR3 DNA sequence: TGTGCCAGCAGTGCAGGGCAGGGGTATCAGCCCCAGCATTTT. This encodes CASSAGQGYQPQHF. The entire variable domain, with the rest obtained from reference TRBV2 and TRBJ1-5, is as follows: EPEVTQTPSHQVTQMGQEVILRCVPISNHLYFYWYRQILGQKVEFLVSFYNNEISEKSEIFDDQFSVERPDGSNFTLKIRSTKLEDSAMYFCASSAGQGYQPQHFGDGTRLSIL.

This chain links TRBV20-1 with TRBJ1-2; D is unresolved. The germline V gene has CDR1 DFQATT and CDR2 SNEGSKA (reference sequence). This CDR3 spans 9 amino acids. CDR3 DNA sequence: TGCAGCGTCCCTGATGGCTACACCTTC. This gives the protein CSVPDGYTF.

The rearrangement links TRBV28 to TRBJ2-1; D may match TRBD1 or TRBD2 (5 bases each). The CDR3 extends over 14 amino acids. Trimming shortened V by 7 bases and J by 0 bases, and 10 bases separated the two germline ends. Germline CDR1 reads MDHEN; CDR2 reads SYDVKM. CDR3: CASKRGTSYNEQFF. CDR3 coding DNA: TGTGCCAGCAAGCGTGGGACCTCCTACAATGAGCAGTTCTTC.

The chain combines TRBV4-1 with TRBJ2-7; 8 nucleotides line up with TRBD2. Germline values: CDR1 MGHRA, CDR2 YSYEKL. V trimming: 1 base; J trimming: 3 bases; junction bases outside the gene matches: 11. The CDR3 extends over 17 amino acids. The CDR3 protein is CASSQGVGGLDRYEQYF. As DNA, the CDR3 is TGCGCCAGCAGCCAAGGGGTTGGGGGACTAGACCGCTACGAGCAGTACTTC.

The chain links TRBV15 to TRBJ1-2; D uncertain. The CDR3 runs 16 residues. Looked up from germline, CDR1 is LNHNV and CDR2 is YYDKDF (reference sequence). The V and J ends lost 0 bases and 6 bases respectively, with 17 bases between them. The chain's CDR3 is CATSRDLEVPSHGYTF. DNA for the CDR3: TGTGCCACCAGCAGAGATCTGGAGGTTCCCTCGCATGGCTACACCTTC.

V and J are TRBV11-2 and TRBJ2-7, with a possible D match to TRBD1 (6 bases). The CDR3 totals 14 residues. CDR1 and CDR2 (germline): SGHAT, FQNNGV. V was clipped by 5 bases and J by 2 bases, with 13 bases between them. This CDR3 is CASSTGSAPYEQYF. The CDR3 DNA sequence: TGTGCCAGCAGCACAGGGTCAGCGCCCTACGAGCAGTACTTC.

Written as DNA, the CDR3 is TGTGCCAGCAGTTCCACAGGGCGCGGGAGATATGTTGAGCAGTTCTTC. This gives the protein CASSSTGRGRYVEQFF. This sequence joins TRBV6-6 and TRBJ2-1; D is possibly TRBD2 (7 bases). This CDR3 region has 16 residues. Germline lookup yields CDR1 MNHNY and CDR2 SVGAGI (reference sequence). V was cut by 4 bases and J by 9 bases, with 22 bases left in between.

V is TRBV5-1 and J is TRBJ2-1; D uncertain. Germline V gene data show CDR1 as SGHRS and CDR2 as YFSETQ. V lost 4 bases and J lost 3, with 17 bases in between. This CDR3 contains 16 residues. The CDR3 loop is CASSRVPEGNYNEQFF. The CDR3 nucleotides are TGCGCCAGCAGCCGGGTCCCAGAAGGGAACTACAATGAGCAGTTCTTC.

This rearrangement joins TRBV7-8 to TRBJ2-5; D not certain. This CDR3 region has 11 residues. The germline V and J ends were trimmed by 7 bases and 5 bases, with 8 bases remaining between them. Germline V gene data show CDR1 as SGHVS and CDR2 as FQNEAQ. In DNA form, the CDR3 reads TGTGCCAGCATCACCGGTGAGACCCAGTACTTC. It yields the protein CASITGETQYF.

The chain employs TRBV9 and TRBJ1-1; D uncertain. Germline assignment: CDR1 SGDLS and CDR2 YYNGEE. The ends were cut back, 3 bases at V and 1 base at J, with 10 bases in the middle. The CDR3 sequence is 14 residues long. Here the CDR3 DNA reads TGTGCCAGCAGCGCTCCCTCATCGAACACTGAAGCTTTCTTT. Its translation: CASSAPSSNTEAFF.

V gene TRBV13 combines with J gene TRBJ1-1, with a tentative D call TRBD1 (6 bases). The CDR3 sequence is 14 residues long. V dropped 1 base and J dropped 8 bases, with 14 bases sitting between them. Germline V gene lookup returns CDR1 PRHDT and CDR2 FYEKMQ (reference sequence). CDR3 sequence reads: CASSLVGTGYEAFF. CDR3 nucleotide sequence: TGTGCCAGCAGCTTAGTGGGAACAGGGTACGAAGCTTTCTTT.

The chain links TRBV28 to TRBJ2-2; possible D gene TRBD1, 5 bases. Germline CDR1 and CDR2: MDHEN and SYDVKM. V lost 6 bases, J lost 5 bases, and 10 bases lay in between. This CDR3 region has 13 residues. CDR3 amino acids: CASSRKGTGELFF. CDR3 bases: TGTGCCAGCAGCCGGAAGGGGACCGGGGAGCTGTTTTTT.

The chain links TRBV30 to TRBJ2-7; a weak D match, TRBD1 (5 bases). The CDR3 loop spans 12 amino acids. The germline CDR1 and CDR2 sequences are GTSNPN and SVGIG (reference sequence). Deletions cut 1 base from V and 3 bases from J, with 7 bases between. The chain's CDR3 is CAWSGQIYEQYF. The CDR3 DNA is TGTGCCTGGAGTGGACAGATCTACGAGCAGTACTTC.

The chain has TRBV2 and TRBJ2-2; no clear D gene. This CDR3 has 16 amino acids. Trimming stripped 2 bases from V and 2 bases from J, with 12 bases between. The germline CDR1 and CDR2 sequences are SNHLY and FYNNEI. CDR3: CASSERWGKNTGELFF. The CDR3 DNA sequence: TGTGCCAGCAGTGAAAGGTGGGGTAAAAACACCGGGGAGCTGTTTTTT.